Listed below are T cell receptor beta chains from one sample, sequenced in a study of vaccination and CD4 T cells after COVID-19. What these receptors recognize is not known. TCRdb recomputed calls from the PCR reads with MiXCR, one row per CDR3 protein. In the table there are roughly 16,000 distinct CDR3 sequences, around 73% of which are singletons. The sequenced sample was CD4+ T cells from blood, cultured in vitro. The receptors stem from a human donor who had recovered from COVID-19. The CDR3 runs from the conserved cysteine through the conserved F or W. D genes are given only for firm matches. The size of a clone is reported for some rows only, either as once, few or many, or as a class for expanded clones.

DNA: TGTGCCAGTGAGCTACGGGACAGGGGAGGTTATGGCTACACCTTC; CDR3: CASELRDRGGYGYTF; V: TRBV28; J: TRBJ1-2; size: NA; D: TRBD1
DNA: TGTGCCAGCAGCTTAGGGGGGAGACATTGGAACACTGAAGCTTTCTTT; CDR3: CASSLGGRHWNTEAFF; V: TRBV11-3; J: TRBJ1-1; size: NA; D: NA
DNA: TGCAGTGCGGAGTTCAATTCACCCCTCCACTTT; CDR3: CSAEFNSPLHF; V: TRBV20-1; J: TRBJ1-6; size: NA; D: NA
DNA: TGTGCCAGCGGGTTACAGGGTTACGAGCAGTACTTC; CDR3: CASGLQGYEQYF; V: TRBV28; J: TRBJ2-7; size: NA; D: NA
DNA: TGTGCCACCAGTGGTGCGACAGGGTATGGCTACACCTTC; CDR3: CATSGATGYGYTF; V: TRBV24-1; J: TRBJ1-2; size: once; D: TRBD1
DNA: TGTGCCAGCAGCTTGCCTCAGGGGAAGGAGACCCAGTACTTC; CDR3: CASSLPQGKETQYF; V: TRBV5-5; J: TRBJ2-5; size: NA; D: NA
DNA: TGTGCCATCAGCCCCGGACAGGACAGCTATGGCTACACCTTC; CDR3: CAISPGQDSYGYTF; V: TRBV10-3; J: TRBJ1-2; size: NA; D: TRBD1
DNA: TGTGCCAGCACCCCGGGTTGGGACAGCGGGGTTCGGGTTGAAAAACTGTTTTTT; CDR3: CASTPGWDSGVRVEKLFF; V: TRBV7-2; J: TRBJ1-4; size: NA; D: TRBD1
DNA: TGCAGCGTCCGGACAGGGCGAACTGAAGCTTTCTTT; CDR3: CSVRTGRTEAFF; V: TRBV29-1; J: TRBJ1-1; size: NA; D: TRBD1
DNA: TGTGCCAGCAGTTACTCGGCAGGGGGGAGAGCTGGGGGCATTCAGTACTTC; CDR3: CASSYSAGGRAGGIQYF; V: TRBV6-2/TRBV6-3; J: TRBJ2-4; size: NA; D: NA
DNA: TGCGCCAGCAGCCTTACATCCGCCGCCAGCTCCTACAATGAGCAGTTCTTC; CDR3: CASSLTSAASSYNEQFF; V: TRBV4-1; J: TRBJ2-1; size: few; D: NA
DNA: TGTGCCAGTAGTATAGTGGGACATTCCAATCAGCCCCAGCATTTT; CDR3: CASSIVGHSNQPQHF; V: TRBV19; J: TRBJ1-5; size: NA; D: NA
DNA: TGCAGTGCTCAGGGACACCGGAACACCGGGGAGCTGTTTTTT; CDR3: CSAQGHRNTGELFF; V: TRBV20-1; J: TRBJ2-2; size: NA; D: NA
DNA: TGTGCCATCAGTACCAGGGCCGATTCGGACGAGCAGTACTTC; CDR3: CAISTRADSDEQYF; V: TRBV10-3; J: TRBJ2-7; size: NA; D: NA
DNA: TGTGCCAGCAGCTTCGAGTGGGCCCAGTACTTC; CDR3: CASSFEWAQYF; V: TRBV7-2; J: TRBJ2-5; size: few; D: NA
DNA: TGTGCCAGCTCACAACTACGCGACGCTGAAGCTTTCTTT; CDR3: CASSQLRDAEAFF; V: TRBV18; J: TRBJ1-1; size: NA; D: NA
DNA: TGTGCCAGCAGCTTAGATTTACAGGGGGCTGAATATGGCTACACCTTC; CDR3: CASSLDLQGAEYGYTF; V: TRBV11-3; J: TRBJ1-2; size: once; D: TRBD1
DNA: TGCAGTACCTTTCCCGGACAGGGACATTCACCCCTCCACTTT; CDR3: CSTFPGQGHSPLHF; V: TRBV20-1; J: TRBJ1-6; size: few; D: TRBD1